This T cell receptor (beta chain) was sequenced for a study of identical twins. After template switching added a universal primer site, the resulting cDNA carried unique molecular identifiers. Each CDR3 protein is one row after TCRdb ran MiXCR on the 5' RACE reads. The data contain around 530,000 distinct CDR3 sequences, approximately 14% of them singletons. V was clipped by 8 bases and J by 1 base, with 14 bases between them. The CDR3 totals 15 residues. Germline V gives CDR1 KGHSH, CDR2 LQKENI. Study findings and constraints: For cord blood, abundant beta clonotypes had fewer insertions, unlike memory repertoires, which showed none. Among beta out-of-frame sequences, excess sharing between twins appeared weaker. There was more out-of-frame TCR alpha sharing in monozygotic twins than models estimated.

As regards this clonotype: Its antigen is unknown.

Separately, the same data were catalogued under a study of yellow fever vaccine responses in identical twins.

The V gene is TRBV18, the J gene TRBJ2-2; no definite D call. The sequencing input was CD4+ T cells sorted from blood. This sequence was found in a woman under 30 in good health. The CDR3 is CASHSGQKNTGELFF. For the CDR3, the DNA is TGTGCCAGCCACTCTGGGCAGAAGAACACCGGGGAGCTGTTTTTT. The complete variable domain, with remaining parts taken from reference TRBV18 and TRBJ2-2, reads NAGVMQNPRHLVRRRGQEARLRCSPMKGHSHVYWYRQLPEEGLKFMVYLQKENIIDESGMPKERFSAEFPKEGPSILRIQQVVRGDSAAYFCASHSGQKNTGELFFGEGSRLTVL.